This T cell receptor beta chain was recorded in a study of T cells in Graves' hyperthyroidism and ophthalmopathy (dated by TCRdb to the late 2010s). General notes on the study: Peripheral blood was sampled at the time of initial diagnosis, prior to any treatment. To identify distinguishing TCR V-J signatures, a discovery cohort of 100 or so patients was used, comprising 40 to 45 with Graves' ophthalmopathy and around 57 with stable Graves' hyperthyroidism. An independent validation cohort of 18 to 20 hyperthyroidism patients and 17 patients who later progressed to ophthalmopathy tested prospective prediction of ophthalmopathy. The 75 to 100 discovery patients were randomly divided into training and test sets at a 7:3 ratio. The study also compared thyroid tissue and blood T-cell repertoires from several Graves' hyperthyroidism patients. Once sampling was done, hyperthyroidism patients were given methimazole at a starting dose of 30 mg daily, whereas ophthalmopathy patients were given high-dose intravenous methylprednisolone. TCR Vbeta CDR3 sequencing of 135 peripheral blood samples (under 45 ophthalmopathy, 75 to 80 hyperthyroidism and roughly 17 progressor patients) is reported in the paper.

The TCR beta CDR3 regions were amplified from RNA transcripts. For the first round of RT-PCR on the TCR CDR3, the HTBI primer set was used together with the Qiagen OneStep RT-PCR kit. A second multiplex PCR round built the libraries, followed by size selection and purification. Sequencing of the libraries was done on an Illumina HiSeq2000 using paired-end 100 bp reads. Per the authors' processing: Raw data were processed with SOAPnuke, discarding reads with adapters, uncalled bases, mean Phred below 15, or no exact constant-primer or identifier match. COPE v1.2.5 was used to merge high-quality paired reads, and clonotypes were defined as unique nucleotide sequences. MiTCR v1.1 was used to align clonotypes to the IMGT TRBV, TRBD and TRBJ reference segments. Analysis was restricted to V-J combinations with a frequency above 0.0001, which covered 99% to 99.2% of repertoires. A TCS score was defined as the ratio between F50 (clonal expansion) and ExV (chaos), using BLOSUM62-based TCRdist between CDR3 peptides within each V-J. Welch's t-statistics and random forest reduced several hundred V-J features to roughly 13, which were used in a naive Bayes classifier (R e1071). In-frame beta chains were kept once TCRdb had trimmed the public reads at Q25 with fastp and called clones with MiXCR. Entries that share a CDR3 protein sequence are merged under the most common genes and DNA. These V and J calls originate from TCRdb's pipeline instead of the authors' own analysis. The sample contains about 560,000 distinct CDR3 sequences, approximately 15% of them found a single time. The top ten clonotypes cover 18% of the sample.

As for this clonotype: Its antigen is currently not known. Per-nucleotide qualities are absent, and no much larger clonotype sits a single base away.

Stable Graves' hyperthyroidism was defined as the absence of progression to ophthalmopathy over 18 months of follow-up. Hyperthyroidism patients were newly diagnosed, with disease duration under 2 months, and aged 18 to 65 years. Patients with uncontrolled infections, other autoimmune diseases, pregnancy or lactation were excluded. Diagnoses were established on the basis of clinical symptoms, serum thyroxine and TRAb, thyroid ultrasound, and orbital computed tomography. PBMCs were isolated from about 9.2 ml of fresh peripheral blood by Ficoll-Paque density gradient centrifugation. Total RNA was extracted using Trizol reagent, and RNA quality was assessed on an Agilent 2100 Bioanalyzer. Results the study describes overall, beyond this receptor: In validation, the model predicted progression to ophthalmopathy with approximately 71% sensitivity and roughly 72% specificity, a median of approximately 6.5 months before onset. No statistical method was used to set the sample size in advance, and investigators knew the group allocation. A model built on a 13 V-J signature distinguished ophthalmopathy from stable hyperthyroidism, reaching 85% to 90% sensitivity and about 81% specificity in cross-validation and 80%/75% in testing. Most expanded thyroid clonotypes (frequency above 0.001) were also detected in blood, suggesting blood repertoires may reflect thyroid immune responses.

The junction shows trimming of 11 bases on V and 6 bases on J, and the gene matches do not reach 12 bases of it. The CDR3 goes from the cysteine to the phenylalanine over 13 residues. Only the CDR3 DNA is retained, 39 bases long and in frame from the first base. This receptor was obtained from a woman under 30 with Graves' hyperthyroidism. What was sequenced was blood. The chain couples TRBV12-3 or TRBV12-4 to TRBJ1-1; TRBD1 lines up with 7 middle nucleotides. The base sequence is TGTGCCGTCCAAACAGGGGCCGACGCTGAAGCTTTCTTT. This is translated as CAVQTGADAEAFF.